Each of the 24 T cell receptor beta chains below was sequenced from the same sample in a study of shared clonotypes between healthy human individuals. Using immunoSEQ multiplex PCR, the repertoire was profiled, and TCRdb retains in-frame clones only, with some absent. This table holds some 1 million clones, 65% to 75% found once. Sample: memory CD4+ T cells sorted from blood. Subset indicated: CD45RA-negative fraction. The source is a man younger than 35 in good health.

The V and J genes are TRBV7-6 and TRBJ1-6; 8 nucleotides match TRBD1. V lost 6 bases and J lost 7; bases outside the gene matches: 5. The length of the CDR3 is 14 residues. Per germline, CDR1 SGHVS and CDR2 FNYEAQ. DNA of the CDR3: TGTGCCAGCAGTACAGGGGGGAGGAATTCACCCCTCCACTTT. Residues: CASSTGGRNSPLHF.

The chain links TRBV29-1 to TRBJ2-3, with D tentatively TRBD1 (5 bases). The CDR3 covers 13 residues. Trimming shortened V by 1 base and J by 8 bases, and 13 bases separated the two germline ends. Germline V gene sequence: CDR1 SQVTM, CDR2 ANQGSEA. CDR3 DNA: TGCAGCGTTGAAGCGGTAGGGGTGGGTACGCAGTATTTT. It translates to CSVEAVGVGTQYF.

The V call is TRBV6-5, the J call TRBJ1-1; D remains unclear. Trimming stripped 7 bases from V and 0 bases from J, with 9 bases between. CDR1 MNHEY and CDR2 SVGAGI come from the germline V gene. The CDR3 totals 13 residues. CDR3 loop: CASTPDLNTEAFF. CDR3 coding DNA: TGTGCCAGCACCCCTGACCTGAACACTGAAGCTTTCTTT.

As DNA, the CDR3 is TGTGCCAGCAGCCAATCGCAAGGGGCTGGGACCTACGAGCAGTACTTC. Translated, it gives CASSQSQGAGTYEQYF. The J gene is TRBJ2-7, the V gene TRBV16, with D possibly TRBD1 on 5 matching bases. V dropped 0 bases and J dropped 2 bases, with 14 bases sitting between them. Germline V gene lookup returns CDR1 KGHSY and CDR2 FQNENV. The CDR3 has 16 residues.

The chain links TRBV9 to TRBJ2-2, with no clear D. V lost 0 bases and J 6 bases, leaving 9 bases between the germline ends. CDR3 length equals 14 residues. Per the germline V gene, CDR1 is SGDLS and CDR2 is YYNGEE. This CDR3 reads CASSVEKSAGELFF. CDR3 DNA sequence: TGTGCCAGCAGCGTAGAAAAGAGCGCCGGGGAGCTGTTTTTT.

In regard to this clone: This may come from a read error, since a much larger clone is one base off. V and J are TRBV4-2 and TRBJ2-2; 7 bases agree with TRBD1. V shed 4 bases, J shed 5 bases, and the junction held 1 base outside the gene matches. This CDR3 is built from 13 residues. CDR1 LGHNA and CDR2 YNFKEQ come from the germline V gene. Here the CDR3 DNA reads TGTGCCAGCAGCCCGACAGGGACCGGGGAGCTGTTTTTT. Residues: CASSPTGTGELFF.

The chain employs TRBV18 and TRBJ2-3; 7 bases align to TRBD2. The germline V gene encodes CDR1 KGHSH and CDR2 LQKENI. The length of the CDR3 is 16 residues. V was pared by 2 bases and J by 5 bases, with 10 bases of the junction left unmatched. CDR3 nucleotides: TGTGCCAGCTCACCATTCGGGGGGTTGTCGGAAGATACGCAGTATTTT. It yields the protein CASSPFGGLSEDTQYF. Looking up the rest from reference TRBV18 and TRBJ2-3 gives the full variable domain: NAGVMQNPRHLVRRRGQEARLRCSPMKGHSHVYWYRQLPEEGLKFMVYLQKENIIDESGMPKERFSAEFPKEGPSILRIQQVVRGDSAAYFCASSPFGGLSEDTQYFGPGTRLTVL.

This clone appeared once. The CDR3 sequence is CASSYRGGSQPQHF. The CDR3 nucleotides are TGTGCCAGCTCTTACAGGGGGGGAAGTCAGCCCCAGCATTTT. V and J are TRBV27 and TRBJ1-5; 8 bases fit TRBD1. CDR1 and CDR2 (germline): MNHEY, SMNVEV (reference sequence). V dropped 8 bases and J dropped 6; count of bases not matched to a gene: 9. The CDR3 contains 14 residues.

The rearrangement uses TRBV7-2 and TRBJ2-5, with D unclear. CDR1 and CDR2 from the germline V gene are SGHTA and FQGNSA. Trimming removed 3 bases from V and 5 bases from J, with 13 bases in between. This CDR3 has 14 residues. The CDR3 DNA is TGTGCCAGCAGCTTCCGACAAGGTTTGGAGACCCAGTACTTC. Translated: CASSFRQGLETQYF.

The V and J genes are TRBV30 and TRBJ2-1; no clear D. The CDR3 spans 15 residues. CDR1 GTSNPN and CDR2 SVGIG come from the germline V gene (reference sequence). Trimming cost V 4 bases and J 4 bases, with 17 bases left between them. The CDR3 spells CAWKPFLGPYNEQFF. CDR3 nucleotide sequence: TGTGCCTGGAAACCGTTTTTAGGGCCTTACAATGAGCAGTTCTTC.

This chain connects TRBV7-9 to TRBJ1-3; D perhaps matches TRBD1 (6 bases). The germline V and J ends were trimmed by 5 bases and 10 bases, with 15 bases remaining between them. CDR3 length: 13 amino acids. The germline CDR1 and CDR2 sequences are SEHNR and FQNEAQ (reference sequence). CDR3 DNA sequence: TGTGCCAGCAGCGCTGGGACAACTCCTACCATATATTTT. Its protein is CASSAGTTPTIYF.

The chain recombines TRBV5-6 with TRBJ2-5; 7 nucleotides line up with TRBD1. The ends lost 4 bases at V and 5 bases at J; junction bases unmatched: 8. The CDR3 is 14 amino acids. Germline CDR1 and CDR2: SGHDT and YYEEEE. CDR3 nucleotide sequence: TGTGCCAGCAGCCCTGGACAGGTAGTTGAGACCCAGTACTTC. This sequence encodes CASSPGQVVETQYF.

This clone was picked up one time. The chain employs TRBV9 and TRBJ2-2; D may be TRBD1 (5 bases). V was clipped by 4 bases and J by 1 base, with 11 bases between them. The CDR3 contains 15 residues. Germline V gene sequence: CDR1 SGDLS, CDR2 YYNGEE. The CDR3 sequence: CASSTSTGNTGELFF. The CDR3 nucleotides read TGTGCCAGCAGCACCAGTACAGGGAACACCGGGGAGCTGTTTTTT.

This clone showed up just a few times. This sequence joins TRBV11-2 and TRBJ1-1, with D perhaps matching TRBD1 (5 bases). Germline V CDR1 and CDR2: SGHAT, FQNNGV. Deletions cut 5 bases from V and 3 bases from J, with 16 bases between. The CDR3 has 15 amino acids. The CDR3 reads CASSTGTKGYTEAFF. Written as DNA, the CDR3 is TGTGCCAGCAGCACGGGTACCAAGGGGTACACTGAAGCTTTCTTT.

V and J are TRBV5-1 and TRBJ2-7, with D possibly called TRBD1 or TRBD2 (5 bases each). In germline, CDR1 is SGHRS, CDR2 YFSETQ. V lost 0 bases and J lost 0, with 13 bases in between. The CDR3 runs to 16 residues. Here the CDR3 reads CASSLAGAQTSYEQYF. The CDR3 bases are TGCGCCAGCAGCTTGGCCGGGGCCCAGACCTCCTACGAGCAGTACTTC.

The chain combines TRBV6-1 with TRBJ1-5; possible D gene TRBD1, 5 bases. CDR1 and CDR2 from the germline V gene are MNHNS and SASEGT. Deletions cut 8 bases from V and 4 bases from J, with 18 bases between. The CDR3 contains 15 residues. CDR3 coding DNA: TGTGCCAGCTTCCACCGGCAGGGAATTAATCAGCCCCAGCATTTT. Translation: CASFHRQGINQPQHF.

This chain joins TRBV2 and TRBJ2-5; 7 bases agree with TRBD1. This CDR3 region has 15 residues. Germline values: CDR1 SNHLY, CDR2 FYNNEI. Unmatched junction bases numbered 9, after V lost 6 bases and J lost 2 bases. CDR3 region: CASRDRDSIQETQYF. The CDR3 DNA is TGTGCCAGCAGAGACCGGGACAGCATACAAGAGACCCAGTACTTC.

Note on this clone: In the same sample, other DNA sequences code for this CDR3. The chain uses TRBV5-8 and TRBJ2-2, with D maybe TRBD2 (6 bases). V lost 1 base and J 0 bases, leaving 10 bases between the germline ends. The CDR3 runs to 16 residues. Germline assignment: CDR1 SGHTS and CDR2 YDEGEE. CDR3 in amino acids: CASSLLPGANTGELFF. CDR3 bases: TGTGCCAGCAGCTTGTTGCCGGGGGCGAACACCGGGGAGCTGTTTTTT.

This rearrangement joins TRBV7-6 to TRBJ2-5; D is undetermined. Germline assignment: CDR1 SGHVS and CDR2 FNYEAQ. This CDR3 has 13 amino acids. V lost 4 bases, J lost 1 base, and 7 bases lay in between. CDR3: CASSSAAQETQYF. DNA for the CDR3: TGTGCCAGCAGCTCGGCGGCCCAAGAGACCCAGTACTTC.

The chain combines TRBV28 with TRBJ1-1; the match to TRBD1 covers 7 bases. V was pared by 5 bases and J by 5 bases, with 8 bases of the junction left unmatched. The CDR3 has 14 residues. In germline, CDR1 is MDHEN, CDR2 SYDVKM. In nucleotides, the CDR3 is TGTGCCAGCAGTCCCCGACAGGGTTGGACTGAAGCTTTCTTT. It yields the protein CASSPRQGWTEAFF.

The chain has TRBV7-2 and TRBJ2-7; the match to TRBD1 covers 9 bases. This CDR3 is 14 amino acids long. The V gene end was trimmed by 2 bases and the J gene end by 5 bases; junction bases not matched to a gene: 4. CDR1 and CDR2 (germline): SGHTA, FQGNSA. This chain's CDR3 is CASSLRRTGDEQYF. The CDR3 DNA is TGTGCCAGCAGCTTAAGACGGACAGGGGACGAGCAGTACTTC.

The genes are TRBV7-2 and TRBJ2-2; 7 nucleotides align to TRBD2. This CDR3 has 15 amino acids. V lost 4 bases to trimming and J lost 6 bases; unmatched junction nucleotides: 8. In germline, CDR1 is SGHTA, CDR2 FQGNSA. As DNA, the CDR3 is TGTGCCAGCAGCTCCCTGACTAGCCCCCCCGGGGAGCTGTTTTTT. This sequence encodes CASSSLTSPPGELFF.

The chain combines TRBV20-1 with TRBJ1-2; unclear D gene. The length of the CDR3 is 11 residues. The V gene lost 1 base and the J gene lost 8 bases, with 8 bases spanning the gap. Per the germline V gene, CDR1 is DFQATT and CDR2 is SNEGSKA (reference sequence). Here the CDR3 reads CSARGGWGYTF. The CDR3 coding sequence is TGCAGTGCTAGAGGGGGATGGGGCTACACCTTC.

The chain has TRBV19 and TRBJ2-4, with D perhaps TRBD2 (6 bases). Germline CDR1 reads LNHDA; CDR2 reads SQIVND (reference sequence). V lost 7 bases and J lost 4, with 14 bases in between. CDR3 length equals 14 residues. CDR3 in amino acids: CASTQFGGKNIQYF. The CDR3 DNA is TGTGCCAGTACCCAATTCGGGGGAAAAAACATTCAGTACTTC.